This T cell receptor beta chain appears in the sequencing data of a study of T-cell reconstitution after alpha-beta-depleted transplantation in children. Unique molecular identifiers were incorporated into the prepared TCRbeta library. One entry per CDR3 protein, called by TCRdb with MiXCR from the PCR reads. The table shows roughly 500,000 distinct CDR3 sequences, with less than 35% occurring only once. The CDR3 has 15 amino acids. The germline V gene encodes CDR1 SGHTA and CDR2 FQGNSA. Trimming took 4 bases from V and 4 from J; bases not matched to a gene: 5. This TCR was sampled from a human donor who donated a stem cell graft to a child with aplastic anemia. The sequences come from PBMCs from the stem cell graft donor, collected from the stem cell graft. This chain joins TRBV7-2 and TRBJ2-1; 9 bases are a match to TRBD1. Written as DNA, the CDR3 is TGTGCCAGCAGCTCCACGGACAGGGGTTACAATGAGCAGTTCTTC. Translated, it gives CASSSTDRGYNEQFF.